A selection of T cell receptor beta chains follows, all from one sample in a study of T cell responses to AZD1222 COVID-19 vaccine. The assay was immunoSEQ multiplex PCR, and TCRdb's table has in-frame clones only and misses some. The table shows approximately 110,000 clones, with about 80% occurring only once. The sequences come from peripheral blood, collected on day 0 of AZD1222 vaccination. The receptor set was obtained from an adult in good health. Both conserved end residues are part of each CDR3. A D gene is named only where the DNA matches it firmly. Clone size appears in some rows only: once, few, many, or a class for an expanded clone.

D gene	J gene	clone size	V gene	CDR3 protein	CDR3 DNA
TRBD1	TRBJ1-6	-	TRBV3-1/TRBV3-2	CASSHRGFGSPLHF	TGTGCCAGCAGCCACAGGGGGTTCGGTTCACCCCTCCACTTT
-	TRBJ1-3	-	TRBV6-6	CASSRQGSVGSGNTIYF	TGTGCCAGCAGTCGACAAGGATCTGTCGGGTCTGGAAACACCATATATTTT
-	TRBJ1-1	-	TRBV7-8	CASSATEGHTEAFF	TGTGCCAGCAGCGCGACAGAGGGCCACACTGAAGCTTTCTTT
-	TRBJ2-7	-	TRBV18	CASSPGAPTYEQYF	TGTGCCAGCTCACCCGGGGCCCCCACCTACGAGCAGTACTTC
TRBD2	TRBJ2-1	-	TRBV6-2/TRBV6-3	CASSYLWRGGNEQFF	TGTGCCAGCAGTTACCTCTGGCGGGGGGGAAATGAGCAGTTCTTC
TRBD2	TRBJ2-7	-	TRBV7-2	CASSLDSGGAQYEQYF	TGTGCCAGCAGCTTAGACAGCGGGGGGGCTCAGTACGAGCAGTACTTC
-	TRBJ2-5	-	TRBV7-9	CASSPAQAETQYF	TGTGCCAGCAGCCCCGCCCAGGCAGAGACCCAGTACTTC
-	TRBJ1-4	few	TRBV5-4	CASSLLGEKLFF	TGTGCCAGCAGCTTGTTGGGTGAAAAACTGTTTTTT
-	TRBJ1-2	-	TRBV12-3/TRBV12-4	CASSRGHYGYTF	TGTGCCAGCAGTCGCGGACACTATGGCTACACCTTC
-	TRBJ1-1	-	TRBV5-4	CASSQPRNTEAFF	TGTGCCAGCAGTCAACCACGGAACACTGAAGCTTTCTTT
TRBD1	TRBJ1-2	-	TRBV6-1	CASSHTGAADGYTF	TGTGCCAGCAGCCATACAGGGGCGGCGGATGGCTACACCTTC
TRBD1	TRBJ1-6	-	TRBV15	CATSSVHWTGTNSPLHF	TGTGCCACCAGCAGTGTACACTGGACAGGCACTAATTCACCCCTCCACTTT
-	TRBJ2-5	-	TRBV10-3	CAISESTSAETQYF	TGTGCCATCAGTGAGTCGACTAGTGCGGAGACCCAGTACTTC
-	TRBJ1-1	once	TRBV9	CASSPMPGNTEAFF	TGTGCCAGCAGCCCCATGCCCGGGAACACTGAAGCTTTCTTT
TRBD2	TRBJ2-7	-	TRBV19	CASSISLAGGRRLYAAYEQYF	TGTGCCAGTAGTATAAGTCTAGCGGGGGGTCGACGGCTATACGCGGCCTACGAGCAGTACTTC
-	TRBJ2-7	-	TRBV3-1/TRBV3-2	CASSIQPRDGESYEQYF	TGTGCCAGCAGCATACAACCCCGGGACGGTGAATCCTACGAGCAGTACTTC
-	TRBJ2-3	-	TRBV12-2	CASRLDKQCTDTQYF	TGTGCAAGTCGCTTAGATAAACAGTGCACAGATACGCAGTATTTT
-	TRBJ1-1	-	TRBV6-1	CASSERGRVTEAFF	TGTGCCAGCAGTGAAAGGGGAAGAGTCACTGAAGCTTTCTTT
TRBD1	TRBJ2-3	once	TRBV4-2	CASSPRDRGTDTQYF	TGTGCCAGCAGCCCCCGGGACAGGGGCACAGATACGCAGTATTTT
-	TRBJ2-1	-	TRBV30	CAWTAPRGPSSYNEQFF	TGTGCCTGGACAGCCCCCAGGGGACCGAGCTCCTACAATGAGCAGTTCTTC
-	TRBJ2-5	-	TRBV5-1	CASSLGQGGETQYF	TGCGCCAGCAGCTTGGGGCAGGGGGGAGAGACCCAGTACTTC
-	TRBJ2-1	-	TRBV29-1	CSVEAQVDEQFF	TGCAGCGTTGAGGCACAGGTGGATGAGCAGTTCTTC
TRBD2	TRBJ2-7	-	TRBV10-3	CAISGASVGLAGGPSSYEQYF	TGTGCCATCAGTGGGGCAAGTGTGGGGCTAGCGGGGGGCCCGAGCTCCTACGAGCAGTACTTC
-	TRBJ1-2	-	TRBV19	CASAYGFGYTF	TGTGCCAGCGCTTACGGGTTTGGCTACACCTTC
-	TRBJ1-1	-	TRBV7-2	CASSLSNSEAFF	TGTGCCAGCAGCTTATCGAACTCCGAAGCTTTCTTT
-	TRBJ2-3	-	TRBV7-2	CASSFDRTDTQYF	TGTGCCAGCAGCTTTGACAGGACAGATACGCAGTATTTT
-	TRBJ2-3	-	TRBV19	CASSIGITDTQYF	TGTGCCAGTAGTATAGGTATCACAGATACGCAGTATTTT
TRBD2	TRBJ2-3	-	TRBV9	CASSATRGGTDTQYF	TGTGCCAGCAGCGCAACACGGGGGGGCACAGATACGCAGTATTTT
TRBD2	TRBJ2-1	-	TRBV3-1/TRBV3-2	CASSQERLGLGHNEQFF	TGTGCCAGCAGCCAAGAGCGTCTGGGACTAGGCCACAATGAGCAGTTCTTC
-	TRBJ2-7	once	TRBV29-1	CSASQGNEQYF	TGCAGCGCCTCACAGGGAAACGAGCAGTACTTC
TRBD2	TRBJ2-1	-	TRBV11-2	CASSLDGGGEQFF	TGTGCCAGCAGCTTAGATGGCGGGGGAGAGCAGTTCTTC
-	TRBJ2-5	-	TRBV9	CASSVGSDSSWETQYF	TGTGCCAGCAGCGTAGGGTCCGACAGCTCCTGGGAGACCCAGTACTTC
-	TRBJ2-4	-	TRBV5-4	CASSIQQGAKNIQYF	TGTGCCAGCAGCATACAGCAGGGGGCCAAAAACATTCAGTACTTC